A single sample is the source of the 20 T cell receptor beta chains below, sequenced in a study of blood T cell repertoires in COVID-19. The table came from immunoSEQ multiplex PCR; TCRdb's copy has only in-frame clones and leaves some out. The profile shows a few hundred thousand clones, about 84% of them singletons. Sequencing was performed on peripheral blood. Receptors originate from a woman aged 50 to 60 with acute or convalescent COVID-19.

The chain links TRBV5-1 to TRBJ1-6; TRBD1 might be the D (5 bases). Germline CDR1 reads SGHRS; CDR2 reads YFSETQ. The CDR3 is 16 residues long. The ends were cut back, 0 bases at V and 10 bases at J, with 17 bases in the middle. CDR3 residues: CASSLEAGIFSSPLHF. Written as DNA, the CDR3 is TGCGCCAGCAGCTTGGAGGCAGGGATTTTTAGCTCACCCCTCCACTTT.

This chain uses TRBV7-3 with TRBJ2-1, with 10 bases matching TRBD2. V gave up 2 bases and J gave up 8 bases; unmatched junction bases: 12. The CDR3 sequence is 17 residues long. CDR1 and CDR2 (germline): SGHTA, FQGTGA. The CDR3 bases are TGTGCCAGCAGCTTAGCCGCCTCTAGCGGGAGTAGGTATGAGCAGTTCTTC. Translated: CASSLAASSGSRYEQFF.

This chain connects TRBV5-8 to TRBJ1-3, with a weak D call TRBD1 (5 bases). V was shortened by 4 bases and J by 4 bases, with 12 bases between the two germline ends. Germline-derived CDR1 and CDR2 are SGHTS and YDEGEE. This CDR3 is 14 amino acids long. In DNA form, the CDR3 reads TGTGCCAGCAGCCACCCAGGGTCCGGAAACACCATATATTTT. Translation: CASSHPGSGNTIYF.

V gene TRBV27 combines with J gene TRBJ2-1, with a possible D match to TRBD1 (6 bases). The CDR3 length is 14 residues. V lost 2 bases and J 9 bases, leaving 14 bases between the germline ends. Germline V gives CDR1 MNHEY, CDR2 SMNVEV (reference sequence). The CDR3 DNA reads as TGTGCCAGCAGTTTAAGCTGGACAGTGAGTGAGCAGTTCTTC. It specifies CASSLSWTVSEQFF.

This clone occurred a few times. The J gene is TRBJ2-7, the V gene TRBV28, with a possible D match to TRBD2 (6 bases). This CDR3 is 14 amino acids long. Germline V lookup: CDR1 MDHEN, CDR2 SYDVKM. Trimming shortened V by 6 bases and J by 2 bases, and 14 bases separated the two germline ends. This chain's CDR3 is CASRPWGDPYEQYF. The CDR3, as DNA: TGTGCCAGCAGGCCGTGGGGGGACCCCTACGAGCAGTACTTC.

This clone was recorded a few times. DNA of the CDR3: TGTGCCAGCAGTTACCCGGCGGGGGTGTCGACCGGGGAGCTGTTTTTT. It translates to CASSYPAGVSTGELFF. The rearrangement uses TRBV6-6 and TRBJ2-2, with 7 nucleotides matching TRBD2. The CDR3 length is 16 residues. The V gene's germline CDR1 is MNHNY and CDR2 SVGAGI (reference sequence). V was clipped by 2 bases and J by 5 bases; unmatched bases: 8.

CDR3 coding DNA: TGTGGGACAGGGGGCTCGACAGATACGCAGTATTTT. It codes for CGTGGSTDTQYF. This chain links TRBV7-7 with TRBJ2-3; 11 bases map to TRBD1. Looked up from germline, CDR1 is SSHAT and CDR2 is FNYEAQ (reference sequence). This CDR3 comprises 12 residues.

The V gene is TRBV21-1, the J gene TRBJ2-3; the D segment call TRBD2 is taken from the table without a DNA check. TRBV21-1 is listed as a pseudogene. CDR3 size: 18 residues. The chain's CDR3 is CASTPRRGSIQSTDTQYF. For the CDR3, the DNA is TGTGCCAGCACCCCTAGGCGCGGGAGTATTCAAAGCACAGATACGCAGTATTTT.

Only one count was recorded for this clone. The rearrangement joins TRBV2 to TRBJ2-1, with D hard to call. Germline V lookup: CDR1 SNHLY, CDR2 FYNNEI. This CDR3 comprises 16 residues. V lost 3 bases to trimming and J lost 1 base, with 13 bases between them. The CDR3 is CASSDSVVSSYNEQFF. The CDR3 DNA sequence: TGTGCCAGCAGTGACTCGGTAGTTAGTTCCTACAATGAGCAGTTCTTC.

The rearrangement joins TRBV6-6 to TRBJ1-2; TRBD1 might be the D (5 bases). Germline V gene data show CDR1 as MNHNY and CDR2 as SVGAGI (reference sequence). CDR3 length equals 12 residues. V dropped 1 base and J dropped 8 bases, with 8 bases sitting between them. The CDR3 nucleotides read TGTGCCAGCAGTTACTTAGGGGAAGGCTACACCTTC. It is translated as CASSYLGEGYTF.

The chain has TRBV5-1 and TRBJ2-5; D unresolved. V was shortened by 0 bases and J by 5 bases, with 11 bases between the two germline ends. The CDR3 consists of 14 residues. Germline V gives CDR1 SGHRS, CDR2 YFSETQ. The CDR3 DNA is TGCGCCAGCAGCTTGGCTGAGGTCGGGGAGACCCAGTACTTC. This encodes CASSLAEVGETQYF.

In its sample, this clone was seen once. The rearrangement joins TRBV5-6 to TRBJ2-1, with TRBD2 matching over 7 bases. J gave up 4 bases and V 3 bases, and 4 bases lay outside the gene matches. The CDR3 runs 14 residues. The germline V gene encodes CDR1 SGHDT and CDR2 YYEEEE. The CDR3: CASSSPAGYNEQFF. The CDR3 bases are TGTGCCAGCAGCTCTCCAGCGGGGTACAATGAGCAGTTCTTC.

The CDR3, as DNA: TGCAGTGCTAGTCGGGGGTCTGGGGCCAACGTCCTGACTTTC. It encodes CSASRGSGANVLTF. The chain joins TRBV20-1 to TRBJ2-6; perhaps TRBD2 as D (6 bases). This CDR3 contains 14 residues. Germline V gene sequence: CDR1 DFQATT, CDR2 SNEGSKA (reference sequence). Trimming removed 3 bases at V and 1 base at J, with 7 bases between.

The chain links TRBV28 to TRBJ2-1; TRBD2 agrees at 15 bases. Germline V lookup: CDR1 MDHEN, CDR2 SYDVKM. The trim removed 4 bases at V and 0 bases at J, leaving 10 bases unmatched. The CDR3 consists of 20 residues. The CDR3 region has the DNA TGTGCCAGCAGTTCGCCGGGACTAGCGGGAGGACCCAGCTCCTACAATGAGCAGTTCTTC. Translating gives CASSSPGLAGGPSSYNEQFF.

This rearrangement joins TRBV28 to TRBJ1-5; TRBD1 might be the D (6 bases). Germline assignment: CDR1 MDHEN and CDR2 SYDVKM. Trimming stripped 4 bases from V and 7 bases from J, with 11 bases between. The CDR3 covers 13 residues. The CDR3 DNA follows: TGTGCCAGCAGTTGGGGGACACGGCAGCCCCAGCATTTT. Its translation is CASSWGTRQPQHF.

The chain couples TRBV28 to TRBJ2-1, with 11 positions matching TRBD2. V was clipped by 7 bases and J by 10 bases; unmatched bases: 9. Germline CDR1 is MDHEN and CDR2 is SYDVKM. CDR3 length: 14 amino acids. Here the CDR3 reads CASNLAGGPGEQFF. The CDR3 DNA sequence: TGTGCCAGCAACTTAGCGGGAGGGCCAGGGGAGCAGTTCTTC.

CDR3 DNA: TGTGCCAGCAGTTCCAGAGGACTCGCCGGGAACATTCAGTACTTC. Its protein is CASSSRGLAGNIQYF. The chain joins TRBV27 to TRBJ2-4; D possibly corresponds to TRBD2 (5 bases). This CDR3 spans 15 amino acids. Germline-derived CDR1 and CDR2 are MNHEY and SMNVEV (reference sequence). Deletions cut 4 bases from V and 7 bases from J, with 17 bases between.

The chain employs TRBV28 and TRBJ2-7; D not certain. V was cut by 5 bases and J by 0 bases, with 17 bases left in between. The CDR3 totals 16 residues. The germline CDR1 and CDR2 sequences are MDHEN and SYDVKM. DNA of the CDR3: TGTGCCAGCAGTCCTGCGTGGGCAGTCAGCTCCTACGAGCAGTACTTC. Protein sequence: CASSPAWAVSSYEQYF.

The V gene is TRBV18, the J gene TRBJ2-1, with 7 bases aligning to TRBD1. V lost 6 bases to trimming and J lost 5 bases; unmatched junction nucleotides: 4. Germline CDR1 reads KGHSH; CDR2 reads LQKENI. This CDR3 region has 13 residues. The CDR3 sequence is CASSQGVDNEQFF. The DNA of the CDR3 is TGTGCCAGCTCGCAGGGGGTTGACAATGAGCAGTTCTTC.

The rearrangement joins TRBV27 to TRBJ1-1; tentatively, D is TRBD1 (5 bases). Deletions cut 8 bases from V and 0 bases from J, with 13 bases between. CDR3 length equals 14 residues. Germline V lookup: CDR1 MNHEY, CDR2 SMNVEV (reference sequence). CDR3 DNA sequence: TGTGCCAGCCGATTACAGGATATGAACACTGAAGCTTTCTTT. Translation gives CASRLQDMNTEAFF.